Listed below are T cell receptor beta chains from one sample, sequenced in a study of cytomegalovirus exposure and HLA in healthy donors. Method: immunoSEQ multiplex PCR; TCRdb's copy keeps in-frame clones and lacks some. The sample lists roughly 240,000 clones; about 87% were seen once. The sequenced material came from PBMCs. These TCRs come from a man younger than 35 in good health and CMV-seronegative. The CDR3 runs from the conserved cysteine through the conserved F or W. D genes are given only for firm matches. Clone size is given for some rows only: seen once, a few or many times, or a class if the clone is expanded.

.	TRBV7-2	.	TRBJ2-7	TGTGCCAGCAGCCCTACAGGGAGAGAAGGCTACGAGCAGTACTTC	CASSPTGREGYEQYF
.	TRBV13	.	TRBJ1-2	TGTGCCAGCAGCTTAGGTAGGCAGGCTTACGTTCCTTATGGCTACACCTTC	CASSLGRQAYVPYGYTF
.	TRBV7-2	TRBD2	TRBJ2-3	TGTGCCAGCAGCTCGTTTAGCGGGAGCGCAGATACGCAGTATTTT	CASSSFSGSADTQYF
.	TRBV7-6	.	TRBJ1-1	TGTGCCAGCAGCTTAGAGGTTAGGGACACCTTGGGAGCTTTCTTT	CASSLEVRDTLGAFF
.	TRBV11-2	TRBD1	TRBJ1-5	TGTGCCAGCAGCTTATCGCCAGGGGACAGAGGATATAGCAATCAGCCCCAGCATTTT	CASSLSPGDRGYSNQPQHF
.	TRBV29-1	.	TRBJ1-1	TGCAGCGTTGTGGGGGACTCCCTTCGGGGCGCTGAAGCTTTCTTT	CSVVGDSLRGAEAFF
.	TRBV7-6	TRBD1	TRBJ1-5	TGTGCCAGCAGCCGTACCCCGGGACAGGGGGAGTGGGGCAATCAGCCCCAGCATTTT	CASSRTPGQGEWGNQPQHF
.	TRBV27	.	TRBJ1-4	TGTGCCAGCAGTTTATCCCGAGGGCGCGGTGAAAAACTGTTTTTT	CASSLSRGRGEKLFF
.	TRBV7-8	.	TRBJ2-7	TGTGCCAGCAGCACACTCCCGAGAGGGCTCATCTACGAGCAGTACTTC	CASSTLPRGLIYEQYF
.	TRBV29-1	TRBD2	TRBJ2-2	TGCAGCGCCCGACTAGCGGGGGGGCACGGGGAGCTGTTTTTT	CSARLAGGHGELFF
.	TRBV7-3	TRBD2	TRBJ2-7	TGTGCCAGCAGCGATATAGCGGGAGGCCCCTACGAGCAGTACTTC	CASSDIAGGPYEQYF
few	TRBV28	.	TRBJ1-6	TGTGCCAGCAGTTTAAGGGTGGAGGCGAATTCACCCCTCCACTTT	CASSLRVEANSPLHF
few	TRBV4-3	TRBD2	TRBJ2-7	TGCGCCAGCAGCCAAGATCGGGGAGGGTCTGTCGAGCAGTACTTC	CASSQDRGGSVEQYF
.	TRBV19	TRBD2	TRBJ2-7	TGTGCCAGTAGTAAGGCGTTGGAGCGGGGCAGCTCCTACGAGCAGTACTTC	CASSKALERGSSYEQYF
.	TRBV28	TRBD1	TRBJ1-2	TGTGCCAGCAGACCGACAGGGGCCATATATGGCTACACCTTC	CASRPTGAIYGYTF
.	TRBV27	.	TRBJ2-6	TGTGCCAGCACCCCGGGGTCTGGGGCCAACGTCCTGACTTTC	CASTPGSGANVLTF
.	TRBV7-8	.	TRBJ2-1	TGTGCCAGCAGCTTCGACCGGGACAATGAGCAGTTCTTC	CASSFDRDNEQFF
.	TRBV2	.	TRBJ1-1	TGTGCCAGCAGTGGTACGACGGAGGGAATGGAAGCTTTCTTT	CASSGTTEGMEAFF
.	TRBV7-9	TRBD1	TRBJ2-5	TGTGCCAGCAACCGGGACAGAACCCAAGAGACCCAGTACTTC	CASNRDRTQETQYF
.	TRBV28	.	TRBJ1-4	TGTGCCAGCGAGGACAGTCGCAATGAAAAACTGTTTTTT	CASEDSRNEKLFF
.	TRBV2	.	TRBJ2-7	TGTGCCAGCAGGACGGGAACCTACTCCTACGAGCAGTACTTC	CASRTGTYSYEQYF
.	TRBV15	.	TRBJ1-2	TGTGCCACCATTCGATCCAGGCAGCACGCTAACTATGGCTACACCTTC	CATIRSRQHANYGYTF
.	TRBV5-4	.	TRBJ2-3	TGTGCCAGCAGCTCCGGTCCGGTAGCGCAGTATTTT	CASSSGPVAQYF
.	TRBV25-1	.	TRBJ1-2	TGTGCCAGCAGTGACCGCGGACAGAAAGATAACTATGGCTACACCTTC	CASSDRGQKDNYGYTF
.	TRBV5-4	.	TRBJ2-3	TGTGCCAGCAGCCCTTCTGGGGGCGGTTCGGCAGATACGCAGTATTTT	CASSPSGGGSADTQYF
once	TRBV6-6	TRBD1	TRBJ2-4	TGTGCCAGCAGGGACAGGGGGAAAAACATTCAGTACTTC	CASRDRGKNIQYF
once	TRBV11-2	.	TRBJ1-3	TGTGCCAGCAGCATCCTGCCGGGGGTTGGAAACACCATATATTTT	CASSILPGVGNTIYF
.	TRBV27	.	TRBJ2-2	TGTGCCAGCAGTTCGCAGGGGTACACCGGGGAGCTGTTTTTT	CASSSQGYTGELFF
.	TRBV7-9	.	TRBJ1-4	TGTGCCAGCAGCTCCCGGGATGATAATGAAAAACTGTTTTTT	CASSSRDDNEKLFF
.	TRBV11-2	.	TRBJ1-4	TGTGCCAGCAGCACGGGCCACCGGGAGGATAATGAAAAACTGTTTTTT	CASSTGHREDNEKLFF
.	TRBV7-3	.	TRBJ1-2	TGTGCCAGCAGCTTAGACGGGGGTTCGGGTTATGGCTACACCTTC	CASSLDGGSGYGYTF
.	TRBV19	.	TRBJ1-6	TGTGCCAGTAGCCCAACAGGGACCCTCTATAATTCACCCCTCCACTTT	CASSPTGTLYNSPLHF
.	TRBV19	.	TRBJ2-2	TGTGCCAGTAGTGCCGGTAGCGTAAGGTCCGGGGAGCTGTTTTTT	CASSAGSVRSGELFF
.	TRBV5-4	TRBD1	TRBJ2-3	TGTGCCAGCAGCACAAACGACAGGGTAGTTGAAGATACGCAGTATTTT	CASSTNDRVVEDTQYF
.	TRBV9	TRBD2	TRBJ2-1	TGTGCCAGCAGCGATCTAGCGGGAGGAGGAGGAAATGAGCAGTTCTTC	CASSDLAGGGGNEQFF
.	TRBV2	.	TRBJ2-4	TGTGCCAACCGGGGAAACGGGAACATTCAGTACTTC	CANRGNGNIQYF
.	TRBV5-1	.	TRBJ1-2	TGCGCCAGCAGCCCCACGGGGGGTTACCTAATGGTTTATGGCTACACCTTC	CASSPTGGYLMVYGYTF
.	TRBV4-3	TRBD2	TRBJ2-7	TGCGCCAGCAGCCATCGTTATAGCGGGGGCCCTCGATTTGCGTTAGAGCAGTACTTC	CASSHRYSGGPRFALEQYF
once	TRBV29-1	TRBD2	TRBJ2-1	TGCAGCGTTGAAGTCGCGGGAGGGACCTACAATGAGCAGTTCTTC	CSVEVAGGTYNEQFF
.	TRBV10-3	.	TRBJ1-2	TGTGCCATCACTAAGACAGGCATATATGGCTACACCTTC	CAITKTGIYGYTF